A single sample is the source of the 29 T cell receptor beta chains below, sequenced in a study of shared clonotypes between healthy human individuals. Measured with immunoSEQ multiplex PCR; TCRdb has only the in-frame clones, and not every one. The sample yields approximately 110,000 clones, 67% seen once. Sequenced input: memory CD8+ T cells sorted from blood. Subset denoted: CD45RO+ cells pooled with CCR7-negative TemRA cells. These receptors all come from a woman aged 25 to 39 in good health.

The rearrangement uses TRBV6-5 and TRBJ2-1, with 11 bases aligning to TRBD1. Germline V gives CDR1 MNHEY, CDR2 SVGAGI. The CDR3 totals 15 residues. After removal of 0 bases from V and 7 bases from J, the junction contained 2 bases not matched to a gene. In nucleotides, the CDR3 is TGTGCCAGCAGTTACTCGGACAGGGGGCCTAATGAGCAGTTCTTC. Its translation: CASSYSDRGPNEQFF.

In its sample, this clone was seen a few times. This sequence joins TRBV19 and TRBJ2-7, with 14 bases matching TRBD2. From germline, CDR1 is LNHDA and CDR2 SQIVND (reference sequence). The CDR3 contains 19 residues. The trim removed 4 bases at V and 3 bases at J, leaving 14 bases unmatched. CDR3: CASSNPLPGLAGVGYEQYF. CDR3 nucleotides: TGTGCCAGTAGTAATCCGTTGCCGGGACTAGCGGGAGTAGGCTACGAGCAGTACTTC.

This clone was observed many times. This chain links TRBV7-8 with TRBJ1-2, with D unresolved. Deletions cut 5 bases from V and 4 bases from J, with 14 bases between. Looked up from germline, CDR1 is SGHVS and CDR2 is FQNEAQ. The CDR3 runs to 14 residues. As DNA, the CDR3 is TGTGCCAGCAGCCATAGTGGTCTACGCTATGGCTACACCTTC. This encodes CASSHSGLRYGYTF.

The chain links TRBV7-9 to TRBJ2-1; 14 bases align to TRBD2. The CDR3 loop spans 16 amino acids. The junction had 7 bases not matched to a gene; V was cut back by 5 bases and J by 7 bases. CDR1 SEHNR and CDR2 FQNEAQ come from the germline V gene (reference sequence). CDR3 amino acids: CASSKPTSGRVNEQFF. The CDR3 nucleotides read TGTGCCAGCAGCAAACCGACTAGCGGGAGGGTTAATGAGCAGTTCTTC.

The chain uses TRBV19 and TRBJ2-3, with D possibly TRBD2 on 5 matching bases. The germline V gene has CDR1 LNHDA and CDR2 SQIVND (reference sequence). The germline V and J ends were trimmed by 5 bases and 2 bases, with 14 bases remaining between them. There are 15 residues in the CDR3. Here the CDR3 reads CASSYWAGLTDTQYF. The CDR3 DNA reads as TGTGCCAGTAGTTATTGGGCGGGTCTCACAGATACGCAGTATTTT.

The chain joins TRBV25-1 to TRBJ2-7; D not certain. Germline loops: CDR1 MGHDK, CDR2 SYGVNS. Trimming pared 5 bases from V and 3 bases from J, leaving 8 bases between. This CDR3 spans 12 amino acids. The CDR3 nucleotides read TGTGCCAGCAGTAAGGACCTCTACGAGCAGTACTTC. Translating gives CASSKDLYEQYF.

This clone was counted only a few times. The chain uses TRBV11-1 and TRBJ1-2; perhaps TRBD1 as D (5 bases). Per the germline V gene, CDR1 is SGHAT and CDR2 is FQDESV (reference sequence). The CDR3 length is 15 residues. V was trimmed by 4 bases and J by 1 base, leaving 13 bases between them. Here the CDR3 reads CASSSVVRGNYGYTF. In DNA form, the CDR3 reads TGTGCCAGCAGCTCCGTTGTTAGGGGTAACTATGGCTACACCTTC. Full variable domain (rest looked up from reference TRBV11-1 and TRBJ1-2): EAEVAQSPRYKITEKSQAVAFWCDPISGHATLYWYRQILGQGPELLVQFQDESVVDDSQLPKDRFSAERLKGVDSTLKIQPAELGDSAMYLCASSSVVRGNYGYTFGSGTRLTVV.

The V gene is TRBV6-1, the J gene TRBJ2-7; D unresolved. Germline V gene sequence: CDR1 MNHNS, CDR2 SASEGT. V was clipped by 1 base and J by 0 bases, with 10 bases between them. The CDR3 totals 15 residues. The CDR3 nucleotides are TGTGCCAGCAGTGAAGTTGACGGCAGCTCCTACGAGCAGTACTTC. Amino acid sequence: CASSEVDGSSYEQYF.

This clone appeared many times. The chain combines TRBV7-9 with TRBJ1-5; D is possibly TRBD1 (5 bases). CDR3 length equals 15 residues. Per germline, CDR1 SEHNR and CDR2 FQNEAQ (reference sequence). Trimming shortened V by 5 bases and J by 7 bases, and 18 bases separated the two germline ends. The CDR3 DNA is TGTGCCAGCAGCAACTCGGAGGGGCCGGACCAGCCCCAGCATTTT. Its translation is CASSNSEGPDQPQHF.

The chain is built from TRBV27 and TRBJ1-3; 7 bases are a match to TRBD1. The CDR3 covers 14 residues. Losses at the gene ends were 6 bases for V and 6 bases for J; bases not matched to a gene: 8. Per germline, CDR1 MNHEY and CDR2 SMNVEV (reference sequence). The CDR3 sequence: CASRRGQAENTIYF. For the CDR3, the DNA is TGTGCCAGCAGGAGGGGGCAAGCGGAAAACACCATATATTTT.

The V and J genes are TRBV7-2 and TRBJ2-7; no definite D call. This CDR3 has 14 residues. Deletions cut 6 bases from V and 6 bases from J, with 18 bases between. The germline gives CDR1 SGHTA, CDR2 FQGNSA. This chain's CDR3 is CASRQTSKLAEQYF. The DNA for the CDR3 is TGTGCCAGCAGACAAACGTCAAAACTGGCCGAGCAGTACTTC.

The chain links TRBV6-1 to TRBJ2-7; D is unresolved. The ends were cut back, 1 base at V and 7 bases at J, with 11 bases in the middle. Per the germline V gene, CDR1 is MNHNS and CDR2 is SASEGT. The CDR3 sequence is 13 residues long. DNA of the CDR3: TGTGCCAGCAGTGAAGGTAATTGGTTTGAGCAGTACTTC. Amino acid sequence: CASSEGNWFEQYF.

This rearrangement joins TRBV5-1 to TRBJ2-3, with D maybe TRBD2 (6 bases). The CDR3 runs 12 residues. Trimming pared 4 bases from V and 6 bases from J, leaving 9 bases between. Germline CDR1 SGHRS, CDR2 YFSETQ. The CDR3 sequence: CASSQGGDTQYF. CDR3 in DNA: TGCGCCAGCAGCCAGGGAGGCGATACGCAGTATTTT. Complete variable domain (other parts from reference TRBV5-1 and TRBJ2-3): KAGVTQTPRYLIKTRGQQVTLSCSPISGHRSVSWYQQTPGQGLQFLFEYFSETQRNKGNFPGRFSGRQFSNSRSEMNVSTLELGDSALYLCASSQGGDTQYFGPGTRLTVL.

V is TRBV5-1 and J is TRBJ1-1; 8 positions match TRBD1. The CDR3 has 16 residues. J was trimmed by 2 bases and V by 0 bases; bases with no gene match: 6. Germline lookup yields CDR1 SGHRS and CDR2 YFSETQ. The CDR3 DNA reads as TGCGCCAGCAGCTTGGTTGCGGACAGGGCCAACACTGAAGCTTTCTTT. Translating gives CASSLVADRANTEAFF.

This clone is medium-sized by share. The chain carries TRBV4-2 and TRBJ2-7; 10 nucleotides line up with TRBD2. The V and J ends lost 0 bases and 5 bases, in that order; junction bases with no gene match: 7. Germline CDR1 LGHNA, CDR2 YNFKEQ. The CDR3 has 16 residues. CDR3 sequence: CASSQEGAGGPNEQYF. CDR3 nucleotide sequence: TGTGCCAGCAGCCAAGAAGGAGCGGGAGGGCCGAACGAGCAGTACTTC.

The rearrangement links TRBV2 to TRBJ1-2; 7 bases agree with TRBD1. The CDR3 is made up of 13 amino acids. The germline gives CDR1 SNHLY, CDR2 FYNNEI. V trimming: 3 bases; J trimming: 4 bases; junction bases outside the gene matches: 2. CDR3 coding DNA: TGTGCCAGCAGTGATCGGGACAGCTATGGCTACACCTTC. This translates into CASSDRDSYGYTF. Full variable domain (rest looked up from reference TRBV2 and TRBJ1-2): EPEVTQTPSHQVTQMGQEVILRCVPISNHLYFYWYRQILGQKVEFLVSFYNNEISEKSEIFDDQFSVERPDGSNFTLKIRSTKLEDSAMYFCASSDRDSYGYTFGSGTRLTVV.

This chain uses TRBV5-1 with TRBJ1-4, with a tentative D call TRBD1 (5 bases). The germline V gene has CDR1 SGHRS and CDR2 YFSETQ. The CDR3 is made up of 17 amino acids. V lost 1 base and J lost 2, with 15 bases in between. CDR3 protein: CASSLLGPAGTNEKLFF. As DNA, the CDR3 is TGCGCCAGCAGCTTGTTGGGACCGGCGGGCACTAATGAAAAACTGTTTTTT.

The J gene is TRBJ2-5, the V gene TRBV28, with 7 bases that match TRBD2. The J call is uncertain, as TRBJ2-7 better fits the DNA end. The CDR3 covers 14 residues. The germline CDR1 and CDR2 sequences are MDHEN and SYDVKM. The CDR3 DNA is TGTGCCAGCAGTTTAGCGGGAGTAAGGGGCGAGCAGTACTTC. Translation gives CASSLAGVRGEQYF.

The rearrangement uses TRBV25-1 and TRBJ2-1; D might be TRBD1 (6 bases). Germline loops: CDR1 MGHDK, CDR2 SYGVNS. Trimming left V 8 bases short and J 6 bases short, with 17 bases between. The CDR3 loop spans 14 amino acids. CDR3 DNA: TGTGCCAGCGGACCGGCGGACAGTGGCAATGAGCAGTTCTTC. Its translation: CASGPADSGNEQFF.

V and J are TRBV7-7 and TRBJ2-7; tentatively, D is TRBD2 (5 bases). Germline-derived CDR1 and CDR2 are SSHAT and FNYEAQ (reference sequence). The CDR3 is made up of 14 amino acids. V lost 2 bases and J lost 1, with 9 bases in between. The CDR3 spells CASSLKPGSYEQYF. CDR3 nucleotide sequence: TGTGCCAGCAGCTTAAAACCGGGGTCCTACGAGCAGTACTTC. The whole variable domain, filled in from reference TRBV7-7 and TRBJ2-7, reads GAGVSQSPRYKVTKRGQDVTLRCDPISSHATLYWYQQALGQGPEFLTYFNYEAQPDKSGLPSDRFSAERPEGSISTLTIQRTEQRDSAMYRCASSLKPGSYEQYFGPGTRLTVT.

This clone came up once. In DNA, the CDR3 is TGTGCCAGCAGCGGGGAGTACTATGGCTACACCTTC. This codes for CASSGEYYGYTF. The chain uses TRBV7-2 and TRBJ1-2; no definite D call. Deletions cut 5 bases from V and 3 bases from J, with 7 bases between. Germline CDR1 is SGHTA and CDR2 is FQGNSA. The CDR3 length is 12 residues.

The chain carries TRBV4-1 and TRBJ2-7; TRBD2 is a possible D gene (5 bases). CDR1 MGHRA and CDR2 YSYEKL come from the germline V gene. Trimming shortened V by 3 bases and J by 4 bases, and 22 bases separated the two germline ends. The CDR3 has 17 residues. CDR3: CASSHGVLSALIYEQYF. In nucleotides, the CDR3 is TGCGCCAGCAGCCACGGGGTCCTCAGTGCCCTAATATACGAGCAGTACTTC.

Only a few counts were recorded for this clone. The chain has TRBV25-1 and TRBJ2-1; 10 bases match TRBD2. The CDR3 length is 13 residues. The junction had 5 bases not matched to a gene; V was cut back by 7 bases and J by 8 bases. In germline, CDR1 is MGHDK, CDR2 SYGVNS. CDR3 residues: CASIAGGPDEQFF. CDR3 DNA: TGTGCCAGCATAGCGGGAGGTCCCGATGAGCAGTTCTTC. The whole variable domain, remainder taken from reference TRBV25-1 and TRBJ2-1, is EADIYQTPRYLVIGTGKKITLECSQTMGHDKMYWYQQDPGMELHLIHYSYGVNSTEKGDLSSESTVSRIRTEHFPLTLESARPSHTSQYLCASIAGGPDEQFFGPGTRLTVL.

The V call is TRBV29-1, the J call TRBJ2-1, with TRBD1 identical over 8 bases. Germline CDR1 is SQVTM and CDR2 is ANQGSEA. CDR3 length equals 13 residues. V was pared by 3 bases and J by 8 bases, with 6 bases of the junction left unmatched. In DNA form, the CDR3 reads TGCAGCGTTGATGAGCAGGGGGCAGATGAGCAGTTCTTC. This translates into CSVDEQGADEQFF.

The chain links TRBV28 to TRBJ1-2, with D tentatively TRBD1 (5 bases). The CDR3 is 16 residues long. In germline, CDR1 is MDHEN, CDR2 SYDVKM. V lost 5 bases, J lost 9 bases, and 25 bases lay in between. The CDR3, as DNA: TGTGCCAGCAGTGACTCCGGGACGGCACGCACCTTACGCTACACCTTC. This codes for CASSDSGTARTLRYTF.

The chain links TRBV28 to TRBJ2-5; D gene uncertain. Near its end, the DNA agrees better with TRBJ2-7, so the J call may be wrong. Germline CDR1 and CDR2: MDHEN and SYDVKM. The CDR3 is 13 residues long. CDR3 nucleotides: TGTGCCAGCAGTTTATTGGTGGCAGACGAGCAGTACTTC. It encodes CASSLLVADEQYF.

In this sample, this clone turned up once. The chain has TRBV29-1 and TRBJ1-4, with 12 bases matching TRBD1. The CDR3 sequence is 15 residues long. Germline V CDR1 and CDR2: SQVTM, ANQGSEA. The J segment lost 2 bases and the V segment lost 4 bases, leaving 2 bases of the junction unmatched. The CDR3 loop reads CSVGGTGGTNEKLFF. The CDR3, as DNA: TGCAGCGTTGGTGGGACAGGGGGCACTAATGAAAAACTGTTTTTT.

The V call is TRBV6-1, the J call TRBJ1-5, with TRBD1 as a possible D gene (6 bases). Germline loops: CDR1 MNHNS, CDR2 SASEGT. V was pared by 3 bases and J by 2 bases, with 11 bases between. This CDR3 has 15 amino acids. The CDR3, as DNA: TGTGCCAGCAGTGATGAACAGGGAGGCAATCAGCCCCAGCATTTT. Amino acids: CASSDEQGGNQPQHF.

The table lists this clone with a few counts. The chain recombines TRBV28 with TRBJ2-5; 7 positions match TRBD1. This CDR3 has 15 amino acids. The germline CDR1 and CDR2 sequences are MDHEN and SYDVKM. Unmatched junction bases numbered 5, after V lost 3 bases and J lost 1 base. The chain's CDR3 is CASSLSGGIQETQYF. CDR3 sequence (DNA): TGTGCCAGCAGTTTGTCAGGGGGAATCCAAGAGACCCAGTACTTC.